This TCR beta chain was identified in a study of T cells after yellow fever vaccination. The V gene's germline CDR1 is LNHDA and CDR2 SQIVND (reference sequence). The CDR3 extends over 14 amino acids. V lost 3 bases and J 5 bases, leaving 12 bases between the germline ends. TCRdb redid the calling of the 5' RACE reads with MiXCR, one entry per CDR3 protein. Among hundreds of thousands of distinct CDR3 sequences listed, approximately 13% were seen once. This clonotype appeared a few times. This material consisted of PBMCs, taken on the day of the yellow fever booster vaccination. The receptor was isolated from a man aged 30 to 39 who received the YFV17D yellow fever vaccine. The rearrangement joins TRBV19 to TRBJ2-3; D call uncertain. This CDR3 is CASSIPSTGDTQYF. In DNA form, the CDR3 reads TGTGCCAGTAGTATCCCCAGCACCGGAGATACGCAGTATTTT.